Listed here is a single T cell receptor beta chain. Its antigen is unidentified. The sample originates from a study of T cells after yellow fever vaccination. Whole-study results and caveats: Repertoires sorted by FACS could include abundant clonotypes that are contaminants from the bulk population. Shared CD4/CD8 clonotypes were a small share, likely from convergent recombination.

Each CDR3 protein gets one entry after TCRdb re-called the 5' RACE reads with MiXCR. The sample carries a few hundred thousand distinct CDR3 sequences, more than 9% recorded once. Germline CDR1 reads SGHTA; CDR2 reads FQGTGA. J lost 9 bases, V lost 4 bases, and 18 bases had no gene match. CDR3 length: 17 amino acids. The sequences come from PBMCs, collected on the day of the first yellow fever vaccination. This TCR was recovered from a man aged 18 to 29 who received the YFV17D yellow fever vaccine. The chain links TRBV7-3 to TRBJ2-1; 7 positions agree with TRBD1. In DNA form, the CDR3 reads TGTGCCAGCAGCTCCCGCGGTAAGGGGGCCATTGCGGGTGAGCAGTTCTTC. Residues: CASSSRGKGAIAGEQFF.